This TCR beta chain comes out of a study of T cell responses to AZD1222 COVID-19 vaccine. Trimming at V came to 5 bases and at J to 5 bases, leaving 4 bases not matched to a gene. Germline lookup yields CDR1 SGHRS and CDR2 YFSETQ. The CDR3 contains 15 residues. Of note for this clone: The antigen is undetermined.

Findings of the study overall: Among spike-specific TCRs, nearly half reportedly target unmutated variant regions.

Only in-frame clones appear in the TCRdb table, and some are missing; sequencing was by immunoSEQ multiplex PCR. The table shows 150,000 to 200,000 clones, with 85% to 95% occurring only once. The chain joins TRBV5-1 to TRBJ2-2; 12 nucleotides agree with TRBD2. Sample: peripheral blood, taken on day 0 of AZD1222 vaccination. The receptor was isolated from an adult in good health. CDR3 protein: CASSRLAGETGELFF. The DNA for the CDR3 is TGCGCCAGCAGTAGACTAGCGGGGGAAACCGGGGAGCTGTTTTTT.